Listed below are T cell receptor beta chains from one sample, sequenced in a study of metastatic and nonmetastatic thyroid tumors. TCRdb used MiXCR to call clones anew from the PCR reads. The sample has under 20,000 clones; about 4% are singletons. Sequencing was performed on tumor tissue. All receptors come from a female donor with papillary thyroid cancer or a benign thyroid nodule (not recorded which). Some clones in this sample may be carry-over from other donors' samples. CDR3s include the opening cysteine and the closing phenylalanine or tryptophan. Fields, in order: D gene, V gene, J gene, clone size, CDR3 DNA, CDR3 protein. The D gene is left open where the match is weak. Only part of the rows carry a size: once, few, many, or a class if the clone is expanded.

>TRBD1|TRBV6-1|TRBJ1-4|-
TGTGCCAGCAGTGAAGAGTCAGGGGGGGGTAATGAAAAACTGTTTTTT
CASSEESGGGNEKLFF
>TRBD1|TRBV18|TRBJ2-7|many
TGTGCCAGCTCACCTTCAGGGGGATCCTACGAGCAGTACTTC
CASSPSGGSYEQYF
>-|TRBV7-9|TRBJ1-2|-
TGTGCCAGCAGCCCACCGTGGGGGGCCTATGGCTACACCTTC
CASSPPWGAYGYTF
>TRBD2|TRBV12-3/TRBV12-4|TRBJ2-1|few
TGTGCCAGCAGTTTGGAGACTAGCGGGTTTAACAATGAGCAGTTCTTC
CASSLETSGFNNEQFF
>-|TRBV6-2/TRBV6-3|TRBJ1-1|few
TGTGCCAGCAGATTCGACAGTACGGGGAACACTGAATCTTTCTTT
CASRFDSTGNTESFF
>TRBD1|TRBV7-9|TRBJ1-3|medium-sized
TGTGCCAGCAGCTTATGGGGACAGGGGTCGGGAAACACCATATATTTT
CASSLWGQGSGNTIYF
>-|TRBV6-2/TRBV6-3|TRBJ2-7|few
TGTGCCAGCGGCCTACAGGACCAATACGAGCAGTACTTC
CASGLQDQYEQYF
>TRBD1|TRBV10-3|TRBJ2-2|-
TGTGCCAGCAGTCGGGACAGGGAAAGGAACACCGGGGAGCTGTTTTTT
CASSRDRERNTGELFF
>-|TRBV28|TRBJ1-2|few
TGTGCCAGCAGTTCCCCCGGGACGGTCTATGGCTACACCTTC
CASSSPGTVYGYTF
>-|TRBV28|TRBJ1-5|few
TGTGCCAGCAGTTTAGCGCAGGGTGGGCAGCCCCAGCATTTT
CASSLAQGGQPQHF
>TRBD1|TRBV7-3|TRBJ2-1|few
TGTGCCAGCAGCTTCGGACAGGGGCATTTTGAGCAGTTCTTC
CASSFGQGHFEQFF